This TCR beta chain was recovered during a study of cytomegalovirus exposure and HLA in healthy donors. Some clones are missing from TCRdb's copy, which holds only in-frame ones; the method was immunoSEQ multiplex PCR. The table has 200,000 or so clones, around nine tenths seen once. The donors were members of the validation cohort comprising over 100 subjects, separate from the roughly 700-subject first cohort. Turning to this clone: Its antigen remains unknown.

The trim removed 4 bases at V and 7 bases at J, leaving 10 bases unmatched. The CDR3 has 15 amino acids. The V gene's germline CDR1 is KGHSH and CDR2 LQKENI. The study's findings and limits: A later analysis found first-cohort TCR clusters tended to co-occur in the approximately 120 validation repertoires. Rare TCR sequences predominated, though certain public TCRs were found in many donors. The authors confirmed in vitro that three CMV-associated chains were specific for CMV antigens.

The sample comprised PBMCs. The TCR originated in a woman between 18 and 29 years old in good health and CMV-seropositive. The V call is TRBV18, the J call TRBJ2-7; 10 nucleotides line up with TRBD2. The CDR3 loop reads CASSQGAGGPWEQYF. In nucleotides, the CDR3 is TGTGCCAGCTCACAAGGAGCGGGAGGGCCTTGGGAGCAGTACTTC.